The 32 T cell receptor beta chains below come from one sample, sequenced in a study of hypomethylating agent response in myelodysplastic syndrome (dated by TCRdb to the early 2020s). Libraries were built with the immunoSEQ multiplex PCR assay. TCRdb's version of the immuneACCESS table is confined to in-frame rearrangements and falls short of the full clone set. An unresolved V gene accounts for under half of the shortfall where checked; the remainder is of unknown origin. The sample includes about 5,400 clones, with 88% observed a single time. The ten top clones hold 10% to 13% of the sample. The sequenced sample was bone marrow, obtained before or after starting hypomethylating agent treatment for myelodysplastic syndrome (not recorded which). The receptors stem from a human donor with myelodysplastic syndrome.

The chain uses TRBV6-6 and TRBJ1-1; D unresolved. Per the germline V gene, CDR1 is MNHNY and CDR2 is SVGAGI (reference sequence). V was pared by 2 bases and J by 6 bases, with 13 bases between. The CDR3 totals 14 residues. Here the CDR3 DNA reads TGTGCCAGCAGTTACGAATCCGGGAGATCTGAAGCTTTCTTT. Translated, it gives CASSYESGRSEAFF.

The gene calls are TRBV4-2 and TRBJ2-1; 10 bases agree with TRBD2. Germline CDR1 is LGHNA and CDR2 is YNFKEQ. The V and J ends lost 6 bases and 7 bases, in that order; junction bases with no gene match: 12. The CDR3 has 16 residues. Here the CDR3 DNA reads TGTGCCAGCAGTCCCCAGCCTAGCGGGAGTGGTAATGAGCAGTTCTTC. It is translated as CASSPQPSGSGNEQFF.

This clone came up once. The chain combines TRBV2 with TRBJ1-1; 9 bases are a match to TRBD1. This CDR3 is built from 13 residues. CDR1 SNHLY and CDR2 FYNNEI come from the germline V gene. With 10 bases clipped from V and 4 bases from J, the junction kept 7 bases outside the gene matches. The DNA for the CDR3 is TGTGCCATAGGACAGGGGTTGAGCACTGAAGCTTTCTTT. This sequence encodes CAIGQGLSTEAFF.

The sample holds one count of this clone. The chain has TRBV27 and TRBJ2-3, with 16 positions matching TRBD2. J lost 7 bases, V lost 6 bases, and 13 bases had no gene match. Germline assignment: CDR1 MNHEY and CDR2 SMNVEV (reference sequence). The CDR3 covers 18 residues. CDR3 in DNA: TGTGCCAGCAGCCCAGGGTGGGGGACTAGCGGGGGGGCCTATACGCAGTATTTT. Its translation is CASSPGWGTSGGAYTQYF.

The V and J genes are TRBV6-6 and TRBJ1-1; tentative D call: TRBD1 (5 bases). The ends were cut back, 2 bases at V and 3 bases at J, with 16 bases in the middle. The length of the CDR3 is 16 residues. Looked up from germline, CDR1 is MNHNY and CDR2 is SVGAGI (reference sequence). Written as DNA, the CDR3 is TGTGCCAGCAGTTACGAGAAAAGGGGCAGGGACACTGAAGCTTTCTTT. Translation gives CASSYEKRGRDTEAFF.

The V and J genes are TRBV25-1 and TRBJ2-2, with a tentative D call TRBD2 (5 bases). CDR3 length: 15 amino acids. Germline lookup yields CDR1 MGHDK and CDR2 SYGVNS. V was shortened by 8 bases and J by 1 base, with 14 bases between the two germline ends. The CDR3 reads CASSSTRGNTGELFF. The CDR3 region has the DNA TGTGCCAGCTCATCAACCCGGGGGAACACCGGGGAGCTGTTTTTT. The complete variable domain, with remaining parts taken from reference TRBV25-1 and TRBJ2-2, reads EADIYQTPRYLVIGTGKKITLECSQTMGHDKMYWYQQDPGMELHLIHYSYGVNSTEKGDLSSESTVSRIRTEHFPLTLESARPSHTSQYLCASSSTRGNTGELFFGEGSRLTVL.

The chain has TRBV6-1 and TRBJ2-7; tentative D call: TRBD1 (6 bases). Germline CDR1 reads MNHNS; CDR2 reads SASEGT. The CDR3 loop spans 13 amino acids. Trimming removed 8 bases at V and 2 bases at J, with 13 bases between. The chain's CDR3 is CASAQGNAYEQYF. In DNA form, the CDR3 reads TGTGCCAGCGCGCAGGGGAACGCCTACGAGCAGTACTTC.

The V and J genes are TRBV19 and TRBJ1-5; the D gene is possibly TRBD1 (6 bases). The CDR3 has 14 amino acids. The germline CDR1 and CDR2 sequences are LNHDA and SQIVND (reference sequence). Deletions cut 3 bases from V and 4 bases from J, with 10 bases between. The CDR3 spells CASSMGQGNQPQHF. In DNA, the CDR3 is TGTGCCAGTAGTATGGGCCAGGGGAATCAGCCCCAGCATTTT. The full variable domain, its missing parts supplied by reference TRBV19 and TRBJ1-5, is DGGITQSPKYLFRKEGQNVTLSCEQNLNHDAMYWYRQDPGQGLRLIYYSQIVNDFQKGDIAEGYSVSREKKESFPLTVTSAQKNPTAFYLCASSMGQGNQPQHFGDGTRLSIL.

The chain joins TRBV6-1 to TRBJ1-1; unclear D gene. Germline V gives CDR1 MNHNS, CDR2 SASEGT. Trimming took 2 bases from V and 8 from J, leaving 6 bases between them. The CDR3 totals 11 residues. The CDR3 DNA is TGTGCCAGCAGTGAATTGGGAGAAGCTTTCTTT. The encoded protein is CASSELGEAFF.

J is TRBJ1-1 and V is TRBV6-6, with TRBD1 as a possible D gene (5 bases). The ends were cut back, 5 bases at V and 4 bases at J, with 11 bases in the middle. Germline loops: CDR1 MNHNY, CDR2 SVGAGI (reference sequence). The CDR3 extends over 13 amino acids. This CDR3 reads CASSTGGSTEAFF. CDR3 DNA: TGTGCCAGCAGTACCGGGGGGAGCACTGAAGCTTTCTTT.

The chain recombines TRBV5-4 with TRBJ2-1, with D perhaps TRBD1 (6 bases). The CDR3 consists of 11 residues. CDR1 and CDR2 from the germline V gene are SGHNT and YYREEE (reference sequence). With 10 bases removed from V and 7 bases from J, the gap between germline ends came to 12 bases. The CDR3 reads CAVQGWNEQFF. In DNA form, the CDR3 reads TGTGCCGTACAGGGCTGGAATGAGCAGTTCTTC.

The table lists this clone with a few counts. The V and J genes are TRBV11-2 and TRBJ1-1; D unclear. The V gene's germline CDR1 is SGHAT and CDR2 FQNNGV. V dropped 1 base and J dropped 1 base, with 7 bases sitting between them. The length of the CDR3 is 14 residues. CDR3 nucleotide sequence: TGTGCCAGCAGCTTAGTTAGCCGGAACACTGAAGCTTTCTTT. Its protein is CASSLVSRNTEAFF. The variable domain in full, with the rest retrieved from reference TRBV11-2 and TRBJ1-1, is EAGVAQSPRYKIIEKRQSVAFWCNPISGHATLYWYQQILGQGPKLLIQFQNNGVVDDSQLPKDRFSAERLKGVDSTLKIQPAKLEDSAVYLCASSLVSRNTEAFFGQGTRLTVV.

The CDR3 sequence is CAISESRGEAGNEQFF. The CDR3 bases are TGTGCCATCAGTGAGTCGCGGGGAGAGGCGGGGAATGAGCAGTTCTTC. J is TRBJ2-1 and V is TRBV10-3, with D possibly TRBD2 on 6 matching bases. The CDR3 has 16 residues. Between the trimmed V and J ends, which lost 0 bases and 7 bases, there was a span of 16 bases. Germline V CDR1 and CDR2: ENHRY, SYGVKD.

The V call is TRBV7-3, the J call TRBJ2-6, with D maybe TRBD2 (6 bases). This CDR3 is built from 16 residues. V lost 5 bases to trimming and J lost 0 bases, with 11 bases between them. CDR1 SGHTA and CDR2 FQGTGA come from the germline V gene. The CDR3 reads CASSPGTFSGANVLTF. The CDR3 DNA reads TGTGCCAGCAGCCCCGGGACTTTCTCTGGGGCCAACGTCCTGACTTTC.

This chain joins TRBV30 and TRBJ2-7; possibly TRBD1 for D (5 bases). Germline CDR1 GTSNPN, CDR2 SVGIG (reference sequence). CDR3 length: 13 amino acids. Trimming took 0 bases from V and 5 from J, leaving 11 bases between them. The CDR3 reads CAWSVSVGDEQYV. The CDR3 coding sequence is TGTGCCTGGAGTGTATCAGTAGGGGACGAGCAGTACGTC.

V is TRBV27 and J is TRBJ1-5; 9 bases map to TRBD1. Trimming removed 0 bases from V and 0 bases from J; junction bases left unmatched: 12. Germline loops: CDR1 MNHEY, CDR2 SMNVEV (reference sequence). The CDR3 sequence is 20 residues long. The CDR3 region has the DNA TGTGCCAGCAGTTTATCGGGGGGACAGGGTGGACGATATAGCAATCAGCCCCAGCATTTT. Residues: CASSLSGGQGGRYSNQPQHF.

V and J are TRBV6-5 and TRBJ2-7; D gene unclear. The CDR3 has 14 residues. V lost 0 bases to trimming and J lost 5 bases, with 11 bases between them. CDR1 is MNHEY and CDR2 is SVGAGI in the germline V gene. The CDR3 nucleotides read TGTGCCAGCAGTTACTCTTGGGGAAACGACGAGCAGTACTTC. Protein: CASSYSWGNDEQYF.

CDR3 amino acids: CASSRGHPANYGYTF. The CDR3 DNA follows: TGTGCCAGCAGTCGGGGACACCCCGCTAACTATGGCTACACCTTC. V is TRBV6-6 and J is TRBJ1-2, with TRBD1 as a possible D gene (6 bases). The germline V gene has CDR1 MNHNY and CDR2 SVGAGI (reference sequence). The V end lost 5 bases, the J end lost 0 bases, and 13 bases lay between the germline ends. There are 15 residues in the CDR3.

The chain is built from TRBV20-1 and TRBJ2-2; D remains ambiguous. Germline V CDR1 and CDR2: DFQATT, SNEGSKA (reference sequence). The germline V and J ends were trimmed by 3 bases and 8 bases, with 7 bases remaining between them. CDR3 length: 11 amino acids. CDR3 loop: CSASTEGELFF. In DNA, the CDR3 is TGCAGTGCTAGCACGGAGGGGGAGCTGTTTTTT.

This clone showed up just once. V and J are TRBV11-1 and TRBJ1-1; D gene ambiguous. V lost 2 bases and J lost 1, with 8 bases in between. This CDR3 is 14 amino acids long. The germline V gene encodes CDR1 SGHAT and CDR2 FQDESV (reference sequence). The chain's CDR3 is CASSLMPGNTEAFF. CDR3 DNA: TGTGCCAGCAGCTTAATGCCAGGGAACACTGAAGCTTTCTTT.

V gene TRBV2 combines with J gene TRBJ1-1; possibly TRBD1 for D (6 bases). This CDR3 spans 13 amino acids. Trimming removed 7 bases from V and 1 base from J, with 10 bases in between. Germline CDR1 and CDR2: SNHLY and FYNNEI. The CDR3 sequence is CASTKQGNTEAFF. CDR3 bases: TGTGCCAGCACTAAACAGGGGAACACTGAAGCTTTCTTT.

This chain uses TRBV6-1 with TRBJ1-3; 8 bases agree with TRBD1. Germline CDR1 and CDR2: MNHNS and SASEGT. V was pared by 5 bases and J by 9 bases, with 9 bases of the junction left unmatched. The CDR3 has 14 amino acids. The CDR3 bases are TGTGCCAGCAGTAAGACAGGGGAAGGGACCACCATATATTTT. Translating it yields CASSKTGEGTTIYF.

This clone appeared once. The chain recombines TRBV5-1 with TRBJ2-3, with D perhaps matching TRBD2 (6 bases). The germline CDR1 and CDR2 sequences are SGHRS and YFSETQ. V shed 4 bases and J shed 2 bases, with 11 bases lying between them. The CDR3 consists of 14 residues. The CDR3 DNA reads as TGCGCCAGCAGCCTGGGACTCTCCACAGATACGCAGTATTTT. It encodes CASSLGLSTDTQYF.

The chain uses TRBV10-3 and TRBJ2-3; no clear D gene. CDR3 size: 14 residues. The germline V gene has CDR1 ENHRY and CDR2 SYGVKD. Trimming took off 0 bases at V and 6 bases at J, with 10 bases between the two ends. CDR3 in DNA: TGTGCCATCAGTGAGTCTTTTGGGGTGGATACGCAGTATTTT. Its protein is CAISESFGVDTQYF.

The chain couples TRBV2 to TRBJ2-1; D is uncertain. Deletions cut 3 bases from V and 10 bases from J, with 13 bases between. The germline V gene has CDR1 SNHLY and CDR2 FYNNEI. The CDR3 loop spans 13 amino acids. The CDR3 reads CASSEIGVREQFF. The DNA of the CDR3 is TGTGCCAGCAGTGAGATTGGGGTGCGGGAGCAGTTCTTC.

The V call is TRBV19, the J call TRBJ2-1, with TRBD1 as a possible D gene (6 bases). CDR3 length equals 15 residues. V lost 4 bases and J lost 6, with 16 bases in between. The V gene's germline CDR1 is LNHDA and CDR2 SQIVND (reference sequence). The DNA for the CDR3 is TGTGCCAGTAGTAACATACAGGGTGTAAGCAATGAGCAGTTCTTC. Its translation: CASSNIQGVSNEQFF.

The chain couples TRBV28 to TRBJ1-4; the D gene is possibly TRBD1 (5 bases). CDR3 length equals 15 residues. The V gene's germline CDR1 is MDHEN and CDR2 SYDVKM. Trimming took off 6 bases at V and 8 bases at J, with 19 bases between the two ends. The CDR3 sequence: CASSPLGAGEEKLFF. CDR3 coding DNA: TGTGCCAGCAGCCCCCTCGGGGCCGGGGAGGAAAAACTGTTTTTT.

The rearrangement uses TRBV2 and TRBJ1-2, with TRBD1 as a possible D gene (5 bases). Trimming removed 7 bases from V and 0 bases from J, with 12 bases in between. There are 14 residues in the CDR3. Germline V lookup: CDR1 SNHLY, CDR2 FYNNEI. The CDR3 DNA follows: TGTGCCAGCAAGATGAGACAGACTAACTATGGCTACACCTTC. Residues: CASKMRQTNYGYTF.

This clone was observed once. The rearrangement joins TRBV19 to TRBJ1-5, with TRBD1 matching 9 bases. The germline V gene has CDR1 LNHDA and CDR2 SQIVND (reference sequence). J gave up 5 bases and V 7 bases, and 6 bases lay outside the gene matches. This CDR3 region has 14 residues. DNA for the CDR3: TGTGCCAGTACCGGACAGGGGAGAGATCAGCCCCAGCATTTT. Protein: CASTGQGRDQPQHF.

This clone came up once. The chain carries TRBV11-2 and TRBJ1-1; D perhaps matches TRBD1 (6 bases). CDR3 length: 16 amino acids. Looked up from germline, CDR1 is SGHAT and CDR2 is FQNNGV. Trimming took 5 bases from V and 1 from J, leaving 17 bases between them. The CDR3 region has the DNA TGTGCCAGCAGCGTACCTACACAGGGTCGGAACACTGAAGCTTTCTTT. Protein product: CASSVPTQGRNTEAFF.

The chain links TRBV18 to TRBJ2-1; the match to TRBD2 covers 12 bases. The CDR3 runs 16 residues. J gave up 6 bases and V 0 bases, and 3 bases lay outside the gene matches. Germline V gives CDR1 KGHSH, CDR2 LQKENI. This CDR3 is CASSPPASGRANEQFF. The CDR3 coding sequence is TGTGCCAGCTCACCACCCGCTAGCGGGAGGGCCAATGAGCAGTTCTTC.

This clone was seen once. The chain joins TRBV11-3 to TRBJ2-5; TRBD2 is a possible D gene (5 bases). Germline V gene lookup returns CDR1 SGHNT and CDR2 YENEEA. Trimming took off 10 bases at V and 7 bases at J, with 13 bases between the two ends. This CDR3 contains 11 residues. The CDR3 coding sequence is TGTGCCACTTTCCCCCGGGGGACCCAGTACTTC. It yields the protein CATFPRGTQYF.